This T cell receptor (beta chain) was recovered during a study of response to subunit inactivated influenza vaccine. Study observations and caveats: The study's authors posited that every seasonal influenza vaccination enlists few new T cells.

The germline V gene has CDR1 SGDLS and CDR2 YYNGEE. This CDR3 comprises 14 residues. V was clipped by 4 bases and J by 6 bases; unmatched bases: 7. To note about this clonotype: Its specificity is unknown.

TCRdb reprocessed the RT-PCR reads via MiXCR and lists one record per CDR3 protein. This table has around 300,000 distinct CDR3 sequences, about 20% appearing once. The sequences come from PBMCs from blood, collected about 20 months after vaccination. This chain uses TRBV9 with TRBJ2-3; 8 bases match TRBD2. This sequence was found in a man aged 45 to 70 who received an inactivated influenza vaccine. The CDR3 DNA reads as TGTGCCAGCAGCCCCGGCGGGGGGCCGGATACGCAGTATTTT. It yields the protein CASSPGGGPDTQYF.